The present T cell receptor beta chain was sequenced within a study of T cells in Graves' hyperthyroidism and ophthalmopathy. Looking at the study overall: Upon initial diagnosis and before any treatment, peripheral blood was collected.

RNA transcripts gave rise to amplified TCR beta CDR3 regions. The HTBI primer set served for first-round RT-PCR of the TCR CDR3. TCRdb processed the multiplex PCR reads anew with MiXCR; each CDR3 protein has one entry. There are 500,000 to 650,000 distinct CDR3 sequences in the sample; about 15% occur only once, and around 13% lies in the top ten. This clonotype was observed many times. Each ophthalmopathy patient scored at least 3 on the Clinical Activity Score and at least 4 on NOSPECS grade, with duration under 3 months. Any patient presenting with uncontrolled infection, other autoimmune disease, pregnancy or lactation was left out. This sample holds PBMCs from approximately 10 ml fresh peripheral blood. Germline V CDR1 and CDR2: LGHDT, YNNKEL (reference sequence). V shed 3 bases and J shed 1 base, with 10 bases lying between them. CDR3 size: 14 residues.

Material for sequencing was blood. This TCR derives from a woman in her forties or fifties with Graves' ophthalmopathy. The chain carries TRBV3-1 and TRBJ2-7; the D is unclear. This chain's CDR3 is CASSQDVKSYEQYF. The CDR3 DNA is TGTGCCAGCAGCCAGGATGTAAAATCCTACGAGCAGTACTTC.